This T cell receptor beta chain was retrieved from a study of T cell responses to AZD1222 COVID-19 vaccine. As regards this clone: Its target is not known.

General study points: Baseline testing showed seropositivity in only a handful of AZD1222 recipients. Donors, mostly white British, included more females; clonal diversity was possibly underestimated. Per reports, nearly half of all spike-specific TCRs target regions that are unmutated in variants.

The assay was immunoSEQ multiplex PCR, and TCRdb's table has in-frame clones only and misses some. The sample holds about 160,000 clones; roughly 86% are singletons and the top ten take 5.5%. Trimming took 4 bases from V and 5 from J, leaving 18 bases between them. The germline CDR1 and CDR2 sequences are SGHRS and YFSETQ. The CDR3 extends over 16 amino acids. This sequence originates from an adult in good health. Source: peripheral blood, taken on day 0 of AZD1222 vaccination. This chain joins TRBV5-1 and TRBJ1-4, with D possibly matching TRBD1 (5 bases). The CDR3 bases are TGCGCCAGCAGCCCTACCTCAGGGCGGATGAATGAAAAACTGTTTTTT. Translation: CASSPTSGRMNEKLFF.